These T cell receptor beta chains were read from a single sample in a study of blood T cell repertoires in COVID-19. Using immunoSEQ multiplex PCR, the repertoire was profiled, and TCRdb retains in-frame clones only, with some absent. The data show 250,000 to 300,000 clones, with 86% seen just once and 3.5% to 4% held by the top ten. Sample: peripheral blood. The receptors were sampled from a man aged 18 to 29 with active or convalescent COVID-19. The CDR3 runs from the conserved cysteine through the conserved F or W. The D gene is left open where the match is weak. Clone size is shown for a subset of rows, as once, few, many or a class of expanded clone.

d_call,j_call,clone_size,v_call,cdr3_nt,cdr3_aa
TRBD1,TRBJ2-7,-,TRBV10-3,TGTGCCATCAGTGAGTGGGGGACAGGACTCCCCTACGAGCAGTACTTC,CAISEWGTGLPYEQYF
-,TRBJ1-3,-,TRBV30,TGTGCCTGGAGGAATTGGGAGGAGGGAAACACCATATATTTT,CAWRNWEEGNTIYF
TRBD2,TRBJ2-1,-,TRBV5-1,TGCGCCAGCAGCTTTAGGAGGGGGACTAGCGGGCCGCGATCCTACAATGAGCAGTTCTTC,CASSFRRGTSGPRSYNEQFF
TRBD1,TRBJ2-7,-,TRBV10-2,TGCGCCAGCAGTGAGTCGACGACGGGACAGGCCTCCTACGAGCAGTACTTC,CASSESTTGQASYEQYF
-,TRBJ2-3,-,TRBV5-3,TGTGCCAGAACAAACTACGGCACAGATACGCAGTATTTT,CARTNYGTDTQYF
-,TRBJ2-5,-,TRBV7-9,TGTGCCAGCAGCATCGATGAGGTCTCCCGGACCCAGTACTTC,CASSIDEVSRTQYF
TRBD1,TRBJ2-3,-,TRBV6-5,TGTGCCAGCATCACCGGGACAGGGGGTTGGGATACGCAGTATTTT,CASITGTGGWDTQYF
-,TRBJ1-1,-,TRBV9,TGTGCCAGCAGCGTAGGGGCAGATCTTATGAACACTGAAGCTTTCTTT,CASSVGADLMNTEAFF
TRBD1,TRBJ1-2,-,TRBV2,TGTGCCAGCAGTGGGGACAGGGTTGGCTACACCTTC,CASSGDRVGYTF
-,TRBJ2-1,once,TRBV27,TGTGCCAGCAGTTGGGTTGGGGGAGGTGAGCAGTTCTTC,CASSWVGGGEQFF
TRBD1,TRBJ1-1,many,TRBV5-1,TGCGCCAGCAGCTTGAGGACAGGGATGAACGTAGCTTTCTTT,CASSLRTGMNVAFF
-,TRBJ2-1,-,TRBV7-7,TGTGCCAGCAGCTTAGGACAGCACAATGAGCAGTTCTTC,CASSLGQHNEQFF
-,TRBJ2-2,-,TRBV15,TGTGCCACCAGCCGAGGACAGAACACCGGGGAGCTGTTTTTT,CATSRGQNTGELFF
-,TRBJ2-1,-,TRBV7-9,TGTGCCAGCAGCTTAAGCCCTTACAATGAGCAGTTCTTC,CASSLSPYNEQFF
-,TRBJ1-2,-,TRBV5-1,TGCGCCAGCAGCTTGGTCGGGATCTATGGCTACACCTTC,CASSLVGIYGYTF
TRBD1,TRBJ2-5,-,TRBV28,TGTGCCAGCAGTCGTTCGGGCAGGGGGCTAGAGACCCAGTACTTC,CASSRSGRGLETQYF
-,TRBJ1-2,-,TRBV27,TGTGCCAGCAGTTTACGTCGGCCGGGGGGGCTTAACTATGGCTACACCTTC,CASSLRRPGGLNYGYTF
-,TRBJ2-1,-,TRBV4-2,TGTGCCAGCAGCCAAGTAGAGCGGAACGACAATGAGCAGTTCTTC,CASSQVERNDNEQFF
-,TRBJ1-5,once,TRBV30,TGTGCCTGGAGTTTGGGGGCGATTCATCAGCCCCAGCATTTT,CAWSLGAIHQPQHF
-,TRBJ2-7,-,TRBV24-1,TGTGCCACCCCCTTCCACAACACCGGCGGGTACTTC,CATPFHNTGGYF